These T cell receptor beta chains were read from a single sample in a study of blood T cell repertoires in COVID-19. The repertoire was sequenced with immunoSEQ multiplex PCR; TCRdb's copy has only in-frame clones and lacks some. The sample consists of about 310,000 clones, around 90% of them appearing once. The material sequenced was peripheral blood. Every receptor here comes from a woman aged 40-49 years with COVID-19, enrolled during active disease. CDR3s include the opening cysteine and the closing phenylalanine or tryptophan. D genes are given only for firm matches. Only some rows state a clone size, as once, few, many or a class for expanded clones.

clone_size d_call j_call v_call cdr3_aa cdr3_nt
. TRBD2 TRBJ2-1 TRBV11-2 CASSSPPAGAHNEQFF TGTGCCAGCAGCTCCCCCCCAGCGGGAGCCCACAATGAGCAGTTCTTC
. . TRBJ1-1 TRBV21-1 CASRFKRVGIAEAFF TGTGCCAGCAGGTTTAAGAGAGTCGGGATCGCTGAAGCTTTCTTT
. TRBD2 TRBJ2-5 TRBV18 CASSTGLAGGPAETQYF TGTGCCAGCTCAACCGGACTAGCGGGGGGGCCGGCAGAGACCCAGTACTTC
. . TRBJ2-7 TRBV15 CATSAIRDISYEQYF TGTGCCACCAGCGCAATCCGGGACATCTCCTACGAGCAGTACTTC
. . TRBJ2-5 TRBV29-1 CSAEPPGVETQYF TGCAGCGCCGAGCCCCCAGGGGTAGAGACCCAGTACTTC
. . TRBJ1-1 TRBV28 CASSLSAAGGRNEAFF TGTGCCAGCAGTTTGTCGGCGGCCGGAGGGAGGAATGAAGCTTTCTTT
. . TRBJ1-2 TRBV28 CASSLSVTAKTSYGYTF TGTGCCAGCAGTTTATCAGTAACAGCTAAAACGAGCTATGGCTACACCTTC
. TRBD2 TRBJ2-7 TRBV6-5 CASSPGLAGPYEQYF TGTGCCAGCAGCCCCGGACTAGCGGGACCCTACGAGCAGTACTTC
. . TRBJ1-2 TRBV19 CASSGQGRYGYTF TGTGCCAGTAGCGGGCAGGGGCGGTATGGCTACACCTTC
. TRBD1 TRBJ1-6 TRBV28 CAVRAPTGNSPLHF TGTGCCGTCCGCGCACCGACAGGGAATTCACCCCTCCACTTT
once . TRBJ2-7 TRBV5-1 CASSLRNEGYEQYF TGCGCCAGCAGCTTGAGGAATGAGGGTTACGAGCAGTACTTC
once TRBD1 TRBJ2-7 TRBV4-3 CASSLGLRTGGLYEQYF TGCGCCAGCAGCCTTGGGCTCCGGACAGGGGGCTTGTACGAGCAGTACTTC
. TRBD1 TRBJ1-1 TRBV28 CASIETGMTEAFF TGTGCCAGCATCGAGACAGGGATGACTGAAGCTTTCTTT
. . TRBJ1-1 TRBV11-3 CASSRSTGTEAFF TGTGCCAGCAGCCGCTCTACAGGCACTGAAGCTTTCTTT
. . TRBJ2-1 TRBV28 CASSSVYNEQFF TGTGCCAGCAGTTCCGTTTACAATGAGCAGTTCTTC
. . TRBJ1-3 TRBV4-3 CASSQDRWKAGNTIYF TGCGCCAGCAGCCAAGACAGGTGGAAGGCTGGAAACACCATATATTTT
. TRBD2 TRBJ2-3 TRBV5-6 CASRLAGGGASDTQYF TGTGCCAGCAGGTTAGCGGGGGGCGGAGCGTCAGATACGCAGTATTTT
. . TRBJ1-1 TRBV4-3 CASSQDSGGLMNTEAFF TGCGCCAGCAGCCAAGACAGTGGCGGACTAATGAACACTGAAGCTTTCTTT
. . TRBJ2-1 TRBV3-1/TRBV3-2 CASSRAHNEQFF TGTGCCAGCAGCCGGGCCCACAATGAGCAGTTCTTC
. . TRBJ1-2 TRBV6-5 CASSYHQGNYGYTF TGTGCCAGCAGTTACCATCAGGGAAACTATGGCTACACCTTC
. TRBD2 TRBJ2-7 TRBV6-5 CASMNSGGSYEQYF TGTGCCAGCATGAATAGCGGGGGGTCCTACGAGCAGTACTTC
. TRBD2 TRBJ2-1 TRBV30 CACGGAAYNEQFF TGTGCCTGCGGGGGGGCGGCGTACAATGAGCAGTTCTTC
. TRBD1 TRBJ1-5 TRBV2 CASSSSTGDQPQHF TGTGCCAGCAGTTCGTCCACAGGGGATCAGCCCCAGCATTTT
. . TRBJ1-2 TRBV28 CARGGGPMGYTF TGTGCCAGAGGGGGGGGGCCTATGGGCTACACCTTC
once TRBD1 TRBJ1-4 TRBV7-2 CASSLQGVHNEKLFF TGTGCCAGCAGCTTACAGGGGGTACATAATGAAAAACTGTTTTTT
. . TRBJ1-4 TRBV1 CTSSPYRGHEKLFF TGCACCAGCAGTCCTTACAGGGGGCATGAAAAACTGTTTTTT
. . TRBJ2-3 TRBV7-2 CASSPPGTQYF TGTGCCAGCAGCCCCCCGGGGACGCAGTATTTT
. . TRBJ2-7 TRBV7-8 CASSFTYEQYF TGTGCCAGCAGCTTTACCTACGAGCAGTACTTC
once . TRBJ2-1 TRBV5-1 CASSLEIGGSNNEQFF TGCGCCAGCAGCCTTGAAATTGGGGGGAGCAACAATGAGCAGTTCTTC
. TRBD1 TRBJ1-2 TRBV18 CASTVGQGARFGYTF TGTGCCAGCACAGTAGGACAGGGGGCGCGGTTCGGCTACACCTTC
. . TRBJ2-3 TRBV7-2 CASSSTGTSSTDTQYF TGTGCCAGCAGTTCTACCGGGACATCAAGCACAGATACGCAGTATTTT
. TRBD1 TRBJ1-1 TRBV19 CASSISDRGRTEAFF TGTGCCAGTAGTATCAGCGACAGGGGGCGGACTGAAGCTTTCTTT
. TRBD1 TRBJ2-7 TRBV6-5 CASSYSATGSYEQYF TGTGCCAGCAGTTACTCAGCGACAGGGTCCTACGAGCAGTACTTC
. . TRBJ2-7 TRBV2 CASSGGLLYSYEQYF TGTGCCAGCAGCGGAGGGTTACTTTACTCCTACGAGCAGTACTTC
. . TRBJ1-1 TRBV7-2 CASSPRQYATEAFF TGTGCCAGCAGCCCACGACAGTACGCCACTGAAGCTTTCTTT
. . TRBJ2-1 TRBV30 CAWTPASVYNEQFF TGTGCCTGGACGCCAGCTAGCGTCTACAATGAGCAGTTCTTC
. . TRBJ2-3 TRBV29-1 CSAHRGIDTQYF TGCAGCGCACACCGAGGGATCGATACGCAGTATTTT
. TRBD1 TRBJ2-4 TRBV27 CASSLDRGNIQYF TGTGCCAGCAGTTTGGACAGGGGAAACATTCAGTACTTC
. . TRBJ1-2 TRBV9 CASSVDNRDYGYTF TGTGCCAGCAGCGTAGATAACAGAGACTATGGCTACACCTTC
few TRBD1 TRBJ2-7 TRBV6-2/TRBV6-3 CASSYPPDRVSEQYF TGTGCCAGCAGTTACCCGCCGGACAGGGTCTCCGAGCAGTACTTC
. TRBD2 TRBJ2-7 TRBV24-1 CAPGGGGSPGWEQYF TGTGCCCCCGGGGGAGGCGGGAGCCCTGGCTGGGAGCAGTACTTC
. TRBD2 TRBJ2-2 TRBV18 CASSPLAGAANTGELFF TGTGCCAGCTCACCTCTAGCGGGGGCCGCGAACACCGGGGAGCTGTTTTTT
. TRBD1 TRBJ1-5 TRBV7-2 CASSSTGGHQPQHF TGTGCCAGCAGCTCCACAGGGGGCCATCAGCCCCAGCATTTT